This T cell receptor beta chain derives from a study of CD8 T cells in Susac syndrome. This CDR3 is built from 15 residues. In germline, CDR1 is DFQATT, CDR2 SNEGSKA (reference sequence). In the case of this clonotype: The junction departs from germline at one end; a sequencing error may be responsible.

About 0.45 to 1 ug RNA was reverse transcribed with random hexamers. Amplification of TCR beta CDR3 was carried out by immunoSEQ multiplex PCR, which covered 54 Vbeta and 13 Jbeta segments. TCRdb processed the immunoSEQ multiplex PCR reads anew with MiXCR; each CDR3 protein has one entry. The table records about 47,000 distinct CDR3 sequences, roughly 92% of them present only once. Sample: CD8+ T cells from PBMCs. This rearrangement joins TRBV20-1 to TRBJ1-2; 9 bases map to TRBD1. This clonotype was obtained from a human donor in good health. CDR3 DNA: TGCAGTGCCAGAGCCGGGGGACAGGGTTTCGATGGCTACACCTTC. Amino acids: CSARAGGQGFDGYTF.